What follows is one TCR beta chain and its context. As yet, its antigen is unknown. The germline V gene has CDR1 SQVTM and CDR2 ANQGSEA. The CDR3 has 16 residues. The ends were cut back, 7 bases at V and 4 bases at J, with 20 bases in the middle. This sample stems from a study of CD8+ T cells in alopecia areata. Study summary: Severity scores in treated patients reflected the percentage of scalp affected. Study-level points and caveats: In blood and scalp, many expanded lesional clones persisted during tofacitinib.

Treatment given: oral pan-JAK inhibitor, 5-10 mg twice daily. TCR sequencing used cDNA made by reverse transcription of extracted RNA. Profiling relied on immunoSEQ multiplex PCR, and the TCRdb table lists in-frame clones only, not all of them. The table shows 210,000 or so clones, with approximately 67% occurring only once. The sample was CD4+ T cells sorted from blood, taken at approximately week 42, from a patient treated with tofacitinib. The chain links TRBV29-1 to TRBJ2-6, with D tentatively TRBD1 (5 bases). This receptor was identified in a human donor with alopecia areata. For the CDR3, the DNA is TGCAGCGCAGGGATTGTGGTCCCCTCCGGGGCCAACGTCCTGACTTTC. Its protein product is CSAGIVVPSGANVLTF.